This T cell receptor beta chain was profiled in a study of cytomegalovirus exposure and HLA in healthy donors. Overall study results and limits: Cytomegalovirus status, reportedly, was diagnosed with high specificity and sensitivity by the classifier.

A note on this clone: Its antigen remains unidentified.

Amplification used 60 Vbeta primers and 13 Jbeta primers. The repertoire was sequenced with immunoSEQ multiplex PCR; TCRdb's copy has only in-frame clones and lacks some. The sample includes some 150,000 clones, around 80% of them seen just once. The material sequenced was PBMCs. The TCR originated in a woman aged 45-60 years in good health and CMV-seronegative.

The CDR3 is CASSSRQGAAFF. In DNA, the CDR3 is TGTGCCAGCTCATCCCGACAGGGGGCGGCTTTCTTT. This chain connects TRBV18 to TRBJ1-1; 10 bases align to TRBD1. Losses at the gene ends were 5 bases for V and 11 bases for J; bases not matched to a gene: 5. CDR1 and CDR2 (germline): KGHSH, LQKENI. The CDR3 is 12 amino acids.